Following are 18 T cell receptor beta chains from one sample sequenced in a study of blood T cell repertoires in COVID-19 (dated by TCRdb to 2018 to 2021). Library prep was done by the immunoSEQ multiplex PCR assay. Drawn from immuneACCESS, this table holds only the in-frame rearrangements with V and J called that TCRdb kept. Clones are partly lost; checked studies trace under half to an unresolved V gene and leave the rest unexplained. The sample table contains about 220,000 clones; only one count was recorded for 80% of them. The ten largest clonotypes hold around 13% of the sample. The sample consisted of peripheral blood. The receptors stem from a human donor in a cohort sampled during active COVID-19.

The chain joins TRBV2 to TRBJ1-1; 9 bases line up with TRBD1. Germline CDR1 is SNHLY and CDR2 is FYNNEI. Trimming at V came to 8 bases and at J to 6 bases, leaving 10 bases not matched to a gene. The CDR3 is made up of 14 amino acids. This CDR3 is CASGGQGLPAEAFF. The CDR3 DNA reads as TGTGCCAGCGGGGGACAGGGACTCCCCGCTGAAGCTTTCTTT.

The chain uses TRBV7-9 and TRBJ1-1; D unresolved. V was clipped by 1 base and J by 5 bases, with 14 bases between them. The germline V gene has CDR1 SEHNR and CDR2 FQNEAQ (reference sequence). The CDR3 runs 15 residues. The CDR3 nucleotides are TGTGCCAGCAGCTTAGTTCCTTCGGGAGGGACTGAAGCTTTCTTT. Amino acid sequence: CASSLVPSGGTEAFF.

This clone was observed a single time. The J gene is TRBJ2-1, the V gene TRBV27, with a tentative D call TRBD2 (6 bases). The CDR3 extends over 15 amino acids. Germline values: CDR1 MNHEY, CDR2 SMNVEV (reference sequence). V was cut by 2 bases and J by 1 base, with 9 bases left in between. For the CDR3, the DNA is TGTGCCAGCAGTTTAGTGGGGGGATCCTACAATGAGCAGTTCTTC. Its translation is CASSLVGGSYNEQFF.

The rearrangement joins TRBV5-4 to TRBJ2-2; 7 nucleotides match TRBD1. J was trimmed by 7 bases and V by 4 bases; bases with no gene match: 4. The CDR3 is made up of 13 amino acids. From germline, CDR1 is SGHNT and CDR2 YYREEE (reference sequence). CDR3 DNA: TGTGCCAGCAGCGCCGGACAGGTCGGGGAGCTGTTTTTT. Its translation: CASSAGQVGELFF.

This chain joins TRBV6-1 and TRBJ2-3, with 9 bases lining up with TRBD2. The germline V gene encodes CDR1 MNHNS and CDR2 SASEGT. Trimming removed 1 base from V and 6 bases from J; junction bases left unmatched: 5. This CDR3 is 15 amino acids long. The CDR3 reads CASSEGAGGPDTQYF. The CDR3 bases are TGTGCCAGCAGTGAAGGCGCGGGAGGGCCGGATACGCAGTATTTT.

The sample holds a few counts of this clone. CDR3 bases: TGTGCCAGCAGCCAGGGACAGGGGGCAGGTGAGACCCAGTACTTC. Its translation is CASSQGQGAGETQYF. V usage is TRBV5-6 and J usage is TRBJ2-5, with TRBD1 identical over 12 bases. Unmatched junction bases numbered 6, after V lost 4 bases and J lost 5 bases. Germline CDR1 and CDR2: SGHDT and YYEEEE. The CDR3 has 15 amino acids.

The chain recombines TRBV5-1 with TRBJ2-7; TRBD2 matches 10 bases. V lost 4 bases and J lost 0; bases outside the gene matches: 7. Germline-derived CDR1 and CDR2 are SGHRS and YFSETQ. The CDR3 totals 16 residues. The CDR3 DNA reads TGCGCCAGCAGCCCAGCGGGAGGGGGGGGCTCCTACGAGCAGTACTTC. This gives the protein CASSPAGGGGSYEQYF.

The chain recombines TRBV5-4 with TRBJ1-1; D is unresolved. The V end was cut by 1 base, the J end by 1 base, with 8 bases between. CDR3 length: 14 amino acids. Per germline, CDR1 SGHNT and CDR2 YYREEE (reference sequence). This CDR3 reads CASSLPGRNTEAFF. The DNA of the CDR3 is TGTGCCAGCAGCTTGCCGGGGAGGAACACTGAAGCTTTCTTT. Filled out from reference TRBV5-4 and TRBJ1-1, the complete variable domain reads ETGVTQSPTHLIKTRGQQVTLRCSSQSGHNTVSWYQQALGQGPQFIFQYYREEENGRGNFPPRFSGLQFPNYSSELNVNALELDDSALYLCASSLPGRNTEAFFGQGTRLTVV.

The sample holds one count of this clone. The CDR3 DNA follows: TGCGCCAGCAGCTTGGGACAGGAACCCTTCTATGGCTACACCTTC. Amino acid sequence: CASSLGQEPFYGYTF. V gene TRBV5-1 combines with J gene TRBJ1-2; a possible D gene is TRBD1 (6 bases). Germline V gene data show CDR1 as SGHRS and CDR2 as YFSETQ. The CDR3 contains 15 residues. The ends were cut back, 0 bases at V and 4 bases at J, with 13 bases in the middle.

On this clone itself: Other DNA sequences in this sample translate to the same CDR3. The chain is built from TRBV9 and TRBJ1-5; no definite D call. Germline-derived CDR1 and CDR2 are SGDLS and YYNGEE. The CDR3 is made up of 14 amino acids. V was trimmed by 0 bases and J by 7 bases, leaving 11 bases between them. CDR3: CASSVDGAGQPQHF. CDR3 DNA sequence: TGTGCCAGCAGCGTAGATGGTGCGGGGCAGCCCCAGCATTTT.

The table lists this clone with a few counts. The chain combines TRBV10-2 with TRBJ2-1; TRBD1 aligns across 12 bases. Germline CDR1 reads WSHSY; CDR2 reads SAAADI. The CDR3 spans 14 residues. V dropped 8 bases and J dropped 6; count of bases not matched to a gene: 5. CDR3 coding DNA: TGCGCCAGCGCCGGGACAGGGGGCTTCAATGAGCAGTTCTTC. This gives the protein CASAGTGGFNEQFF.

The chain couples TRBV6-2 or TRBV6-3 to TRBJ1-1, with 7 bases fitting TRBD1. The V and J ends lost 6 bases and 6 bases, in that order; junction bases with no gene match: 10. Germline assignment: CDR1 MNHEY and CDR2 SVGEGT. The CDR3 runs to 14 residues. The CDR3 region is CASSRRTGAAEAFF. In DNA form, the CDR3 reads TGTGCCAGCAGCCGAAGGACAGGAGCGGCTGAAGCTTTCTTT.

This clone was picked up a small number of times. V gene TRBV28 combines with J gene TRBJ2-1; D gene unclear. V lost 7 bases and J 5 bases, leaving 6 bases between the germline ends. Germline CDR1 is MDHEN and CDR2 is SYDVKM. This CDR3 region has 11 residues. As DNA, the CDR3 is TGTGCCAGCACGTCCCACAATGAGCAGTTCTTC. Translation gives CASTSHNEQFF.

This chain connects TRBV23-1 to TRBJ1-5, with D hard to call. TRBV23-1 is treated as an ORF (open reading frame) with a function not yet certain. V was cut by 0 bases and J by 5 bases, with 11 bases left in between. The CDR3 has 15 amino acids. CDR3 in DNA: TGCGCCAGCAGTCAATCGGGCCTCGCCCATCAGCCCCAGCATTTT. This encodes CASSQSGLAHQPQHF.

The chain employs TRBV2 and TRBJ2-5; TRBD1 might be the D (6 bases). The germline V gene encodes CDR1 SNHLY and CDR2 FYNNEI. V was clipped by 0 bases and J by 5 bases, with 13 bases between them. CDR3 length: 15 residues. For the CDR3, the DNA is TGTGCCAGCAGTGAAGCTAATCAGGGGTTGGAGACCCAGTACTTC. Translated: CASSEANQGLETQYF.

The chain uses TRBV5-1 and TRBJ1-4; no clear D gene. The CDR3 loop spans 14 amino acids. V shed 0 bases and J shed 3 bases, with 6 bases lying between them. CDR1 is SGHRS, CDR2 YFSETQ, per germline. CDR3 nucleotides: TGCGCCAGCAGCTTGGGGCTGTCTAATGAAAAACTGTTTTTT. Its protein is CASSLGLSNEKLFF.

The table lists this clone with a count of one. The chain couples TRBV28 to TRBJ2-1; weak D call: TRBD2 (6 bases). There are 15 residues in the CDR3. CDR1 is MDHEN and CDR2 is SYDVKM in the germline V gene. Deletions cut 2 bases from V and 0 bases from J, with 8 bases between. The DNA of the CDR3 is TGTGCCAGCAGTTTAGCCGGGAGCTCCTACAATGAGCAGTTCTTC. Its translation: CASSLAGSSYNEQFF. Full variable domain (missing parts from reference TRBV28 and TRBJ2-1): DVKVTQSSRYLVKRTGEKVFLECVQDMDHENMFWYRQDPGLGLRLIYFSYDVKMKEKGDIPEGYSVSREKKERFSLILESASTNQTSMYLCASSLAGSSYNEQFFGPGTRLTVL.

The chain links TRBV11-2 to TRBJ2-5; 9 nucleotides line up with TRBD2. V trimming: 4 bases; J trimming: 5 bases; junction bases outside the gene matches: 14. In germline, CDR1 is SGHAT, CDR2 FQNNGV. The CDR3 is made up of 17 amino acids. The CDR3 sequence is CASSSSRWVAGVETQYF. CDR3 bases: TGTGCCAGCAGCTCCTCCCGGTGGGTAGCGGGAGTGGAGACCCAGTACTTC.